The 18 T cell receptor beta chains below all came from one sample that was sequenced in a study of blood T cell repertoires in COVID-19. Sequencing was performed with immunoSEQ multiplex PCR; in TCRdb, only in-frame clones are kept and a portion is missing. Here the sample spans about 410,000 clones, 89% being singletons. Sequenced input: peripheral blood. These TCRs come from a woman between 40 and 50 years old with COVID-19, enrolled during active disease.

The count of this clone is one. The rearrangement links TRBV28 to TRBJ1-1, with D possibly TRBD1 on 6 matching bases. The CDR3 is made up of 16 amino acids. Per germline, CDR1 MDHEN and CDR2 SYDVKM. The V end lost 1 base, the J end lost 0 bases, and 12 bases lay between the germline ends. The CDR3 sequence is CASSLSQGNMNTEAFF. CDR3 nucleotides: TGTGCCAGCAGTTTATCCCAGGGGAACATGAACACTGAAGCTTTCTTT.

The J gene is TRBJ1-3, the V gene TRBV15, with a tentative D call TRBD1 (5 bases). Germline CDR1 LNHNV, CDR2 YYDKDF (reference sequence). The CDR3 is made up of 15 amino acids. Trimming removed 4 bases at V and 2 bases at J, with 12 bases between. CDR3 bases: TGTGCCACCAGCATCGGGGGTACTACTGGAAACACCATATATTTT. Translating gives CATSIGGTTGNTIYF. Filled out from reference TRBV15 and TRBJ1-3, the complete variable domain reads DAMVIQNPRYQVTQFGKPVTLSCSQTLNHNVMYWYQQKSSQAPKLLFHYYDKDFNNEADTPDNFQSRRPNTSFCFLDIRSPGLGDTAMYLCATSIGGTTGNTIYFGEGSWLTVV.

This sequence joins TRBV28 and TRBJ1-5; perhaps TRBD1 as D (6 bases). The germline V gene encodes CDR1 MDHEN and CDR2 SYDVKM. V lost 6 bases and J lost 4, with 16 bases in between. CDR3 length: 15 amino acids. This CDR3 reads CASRSIGQGNQPQHF. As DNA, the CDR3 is TGTGCCAGCAGGAGTATAGGGCAGGGGAATCAGCCCCAGCATTTT.

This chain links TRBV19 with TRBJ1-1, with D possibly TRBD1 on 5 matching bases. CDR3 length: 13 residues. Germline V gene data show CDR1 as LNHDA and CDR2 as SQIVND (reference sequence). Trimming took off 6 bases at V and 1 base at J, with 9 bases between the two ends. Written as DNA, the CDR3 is TGTGCCAGTAGATTGACAGCGAACACTGAAGCTTTCTTT. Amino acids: CASRLTANTEAFF.

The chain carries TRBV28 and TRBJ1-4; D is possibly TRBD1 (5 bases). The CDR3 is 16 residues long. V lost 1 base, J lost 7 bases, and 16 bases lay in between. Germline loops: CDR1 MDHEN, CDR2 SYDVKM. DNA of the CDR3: TGTGCCAGCAGTTTATTAGGTGACAGTGAGAGTGAAAAACTGTTTTTT. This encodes CASSLLGDSESEKLFF.

As DNA, the CDR3 is TGCAGTCCCGGAGATTACAATGAGCAGTTCTTC. Protein product: CSPGDYNEQFF. This rearrangement joins TRBV20-1 to TRBJ2-1; D is ambiguous. The length of the CDR3 is 11 residues. Looked up from germline, CDR1 is DFQATT and CDR2 is SNEGSKA (reference sequence). Trimming cost V 8 bases and J 4 bases, with 9 bases left between them.

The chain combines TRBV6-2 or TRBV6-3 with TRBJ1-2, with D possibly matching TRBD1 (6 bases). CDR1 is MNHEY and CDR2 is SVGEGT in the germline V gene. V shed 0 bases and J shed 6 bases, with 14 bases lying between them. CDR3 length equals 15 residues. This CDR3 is CASSYSTGSLDGYTF. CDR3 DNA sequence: TGTGCCAGCAGTTACTCGACAGGATCCCTAGATGGCTACACCTTC.

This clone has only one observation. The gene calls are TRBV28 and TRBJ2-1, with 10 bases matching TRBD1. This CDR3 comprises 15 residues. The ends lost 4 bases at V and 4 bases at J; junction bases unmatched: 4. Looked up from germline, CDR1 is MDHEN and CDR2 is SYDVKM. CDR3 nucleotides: TGTGCCAGCAGTTCCCGGGACAGGGGTTACAATGAGCAGTTCTTC. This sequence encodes CASSSRDRGYNEQFF.

As DNA, the CDR3 is TGTGCCAGTAGCCTACCGACAGGAACGAACACTGAAGCTTTCTTT. The encoded protein is CASSLPTGTNTEAFF. The rearrangement joins TRBV19 to TRBJ1-1; tentative D call: TRBD1 (6 bases). The CDR3 length is 15 residues. The V end lost 6 bases, the J end lost 1 base, and 15 bases lay between the germline ends. Germline V gene sequence: CDR1 LNHDA, CDR2 SQIVND (reference sequence).

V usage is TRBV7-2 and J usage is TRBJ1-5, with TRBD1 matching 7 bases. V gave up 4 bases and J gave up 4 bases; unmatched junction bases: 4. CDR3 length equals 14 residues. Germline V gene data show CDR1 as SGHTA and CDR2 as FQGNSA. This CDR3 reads CASSSGTANQPQHF. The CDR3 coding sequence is TGTGCCAGCAGCTCCGGGACAGCTAATCAGCCCCAGCATTTT.

The CDR3 DNA is TGTGCCAGCAGCAACTGGTTAGAAACTAGCGGGGTTAGGAATGAGCAGTTCTTC. Protein product: CASSNWLETSGVRNEQFF. The chain joins TRBV11-2 to TRBJ2-1, with TRBD2 matching over 10 bases. V was pared by 5 bases and J by 7 bases, with 17 bases of the junction left unmatched. The CDR3 consists of 18 residues. The V gene's germline CDR1 is SGHAT and CDR2 FQNNGV.

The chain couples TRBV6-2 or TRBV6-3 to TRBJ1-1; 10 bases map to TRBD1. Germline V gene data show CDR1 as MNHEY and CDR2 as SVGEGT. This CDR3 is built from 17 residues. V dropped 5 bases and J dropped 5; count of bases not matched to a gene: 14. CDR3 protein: CASSPGWDRGFSTEAFF. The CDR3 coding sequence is TGTGCCAGCAGTCCCGGTTGGGACAGGGGTTTCAGTACTGAAGCTTTCTTT.

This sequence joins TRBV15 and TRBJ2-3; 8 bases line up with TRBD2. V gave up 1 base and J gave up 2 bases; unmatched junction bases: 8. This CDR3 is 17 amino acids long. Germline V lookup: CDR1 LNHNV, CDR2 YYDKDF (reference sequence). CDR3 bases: TGTGCCACCAGCAGAGTCCGGAGTAGCGGGGCCACAGATACGCAGTATTTT. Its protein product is CATSRVRSSGATDTQYF.

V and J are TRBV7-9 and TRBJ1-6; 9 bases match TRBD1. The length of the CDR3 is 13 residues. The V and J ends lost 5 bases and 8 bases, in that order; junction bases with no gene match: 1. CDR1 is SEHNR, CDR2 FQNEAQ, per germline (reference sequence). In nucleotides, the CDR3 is TGTGCCAGCAGCAGGACAGGGGATTCACCCCTCCACTTT. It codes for CASSRTGDSPLHF.

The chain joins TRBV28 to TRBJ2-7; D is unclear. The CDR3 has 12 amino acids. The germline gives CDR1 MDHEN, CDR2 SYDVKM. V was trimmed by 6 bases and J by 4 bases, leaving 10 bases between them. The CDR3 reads CASRLTDYEQYF. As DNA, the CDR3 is TGTGCCAGCAGGCTTACAGATTACGAGCAGTACTTC.

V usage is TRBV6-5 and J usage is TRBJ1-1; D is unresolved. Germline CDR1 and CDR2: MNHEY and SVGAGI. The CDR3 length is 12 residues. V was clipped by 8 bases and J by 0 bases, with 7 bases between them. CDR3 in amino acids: CASGRMNTEAFF. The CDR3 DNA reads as TGTGCCAGCGGGAGGATGAACACTGAAGCTTTCTTT.

CDR3 loop: CASSLPDNRRDGNTIYF. The CDR3 region has the DNA TGTGCCAGCAGCCTCCCCGACAATCGACGGGATGGAAACACCATATATTTT. This sequence joins TRBV11-3 and TRBJ1-3; D is uncertain. The V end lost 5 bases, the J end lost 3 bases, and 20 bases lay between the germline ends. The CDR3 sequence is 17 residues long. From germline, CDR1 is SGHNT and CDR2 YENEEA. The full variable domain, with the rest looked up from reference TRBV11-3 and TRBJ1-3, is EAGVVQSPRYKIIEKKQPVAFWCNPISGHNTLYWYLQNLGQGPELLIRYENEEAVDDSQLPKDRFSAERLKGVDSTLKIQPAELGDSAVYLCASSLPDNRRDGNTIYFGEGSWLTVV.

The chain's CDR3 is CSANRQVQAFF. CDR3 nucleotide sequence: TGCAGTGCCAACCGACAGGTACAAGCTTTCTTT. This chain joins TRBV20-1 and TRBJ1-1, with a possible D match to TRBD1 (6 bases). V shed 6 bases and J shed 9 bases, with 14 bases lying between them. This CDR3 region has 11 residues. Germline lookup yields CDR1 DFQATT and CDR2 SNEGSKA (reference sequence).